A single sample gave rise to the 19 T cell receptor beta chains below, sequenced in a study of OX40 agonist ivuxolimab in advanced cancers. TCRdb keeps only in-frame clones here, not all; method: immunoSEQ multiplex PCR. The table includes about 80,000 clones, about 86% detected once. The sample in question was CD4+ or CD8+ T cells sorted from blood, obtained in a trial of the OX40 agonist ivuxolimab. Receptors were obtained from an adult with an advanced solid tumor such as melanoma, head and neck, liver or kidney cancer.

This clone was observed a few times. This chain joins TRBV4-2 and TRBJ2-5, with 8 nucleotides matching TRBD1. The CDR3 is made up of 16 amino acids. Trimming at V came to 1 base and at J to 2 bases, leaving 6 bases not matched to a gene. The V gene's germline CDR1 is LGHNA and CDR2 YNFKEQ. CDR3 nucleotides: TGTGCCAGCAGCCAAGGGACAGGGATGGGTCAAGAGACCCAGTACTTC. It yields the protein CASSQGTGMGQETQYF.

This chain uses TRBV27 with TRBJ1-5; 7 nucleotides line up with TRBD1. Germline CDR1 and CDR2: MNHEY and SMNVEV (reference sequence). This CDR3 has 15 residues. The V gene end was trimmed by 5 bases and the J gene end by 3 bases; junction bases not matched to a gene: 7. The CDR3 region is CASSATGWINQPQHF. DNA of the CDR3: TGTGCCAGCAGTGCGACAGGGTGGATCAATCAGCCCCAGCATTTT.

The CDR3 spells CASSLDRRRGRTEAFF. CDR3 sequence (DNA): TGTGCCAGCAGCTTGGACAGGCGGAGGGGTAGGACTGAAGCTTTCTTT. This chain joins TRBV5-6 and TRBJ1-1; a possible D gene is TRBD1 (5 bases). Per the germline V gene, CDR1 is SGHDT and CDR2 is YYEEEE. The V end was cut by 0 bases, the J end by 5 bases, with 17 bases between. The CDR3 extends over 16 amino acids.

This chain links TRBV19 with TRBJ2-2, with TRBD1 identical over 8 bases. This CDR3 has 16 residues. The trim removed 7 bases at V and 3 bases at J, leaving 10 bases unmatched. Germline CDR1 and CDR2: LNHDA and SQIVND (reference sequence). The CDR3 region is CASTPRGQGDTGELFF. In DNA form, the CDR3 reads TGTGCCAGTACTCCCCGCGGACAGGGTGACACCGGGGAGCTGTTTTTT.

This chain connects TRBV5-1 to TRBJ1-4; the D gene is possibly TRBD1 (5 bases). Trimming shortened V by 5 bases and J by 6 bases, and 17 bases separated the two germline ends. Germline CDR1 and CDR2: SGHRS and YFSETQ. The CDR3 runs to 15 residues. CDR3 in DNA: TGCGCCAGCAGTCTCGTTTCCGGGGCGGATGAAAAACTGTTTTTT. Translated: CASSLVSGADEKLFF.

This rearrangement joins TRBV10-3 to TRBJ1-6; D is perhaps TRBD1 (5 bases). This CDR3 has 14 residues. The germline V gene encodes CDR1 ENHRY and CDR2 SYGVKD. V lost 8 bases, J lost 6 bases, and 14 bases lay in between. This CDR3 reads CAIGRSGGNSPLHF. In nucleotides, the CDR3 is TGTGCCATCGGGCGCTCCGGGGGTAATTCACCCCTCCACTTT.

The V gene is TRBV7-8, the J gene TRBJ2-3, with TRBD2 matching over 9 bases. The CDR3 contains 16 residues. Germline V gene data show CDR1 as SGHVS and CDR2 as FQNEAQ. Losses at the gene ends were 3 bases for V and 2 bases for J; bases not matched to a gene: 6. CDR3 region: CASSFKLAGTTDTQYF. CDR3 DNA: TGTGCCAGCAGCTTTAAGCTAGCGGGAACCACAGATACGCAGTATTTT.

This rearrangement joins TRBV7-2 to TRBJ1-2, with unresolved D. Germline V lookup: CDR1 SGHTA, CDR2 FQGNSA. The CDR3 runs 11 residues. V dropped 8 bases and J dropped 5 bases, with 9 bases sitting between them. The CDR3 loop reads CASREGYGYTF. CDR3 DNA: TGTGCCAGCCGGGAAGGGTATGGCTACACCTTC.

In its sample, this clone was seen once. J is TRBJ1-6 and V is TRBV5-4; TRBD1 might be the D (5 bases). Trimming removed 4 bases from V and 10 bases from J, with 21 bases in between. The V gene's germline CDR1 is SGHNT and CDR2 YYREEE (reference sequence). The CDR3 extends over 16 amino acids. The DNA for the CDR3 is TGTGCCAGCAGCCAAGAGGGGACCTCACTCCGCTCACCCCTCCACTTT. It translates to CASSQEGTSLRSPLHF.

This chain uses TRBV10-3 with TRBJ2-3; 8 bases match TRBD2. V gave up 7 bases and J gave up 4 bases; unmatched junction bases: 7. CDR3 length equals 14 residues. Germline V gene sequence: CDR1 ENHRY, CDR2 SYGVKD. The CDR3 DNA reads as TGTGCCATCAACGGAGCGGGGGAGCCAGATACGCAGTATTTT. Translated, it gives CAINGAGEPDTQYF.

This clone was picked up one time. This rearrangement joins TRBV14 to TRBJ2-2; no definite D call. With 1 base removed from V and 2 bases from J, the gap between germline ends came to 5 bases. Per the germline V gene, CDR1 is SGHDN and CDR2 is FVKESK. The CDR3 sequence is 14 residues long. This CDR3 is CASSQGHNTGELFF. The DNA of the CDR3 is TGTGCCAGCAGCCAAGGGCACAACACCGGGGAGCTGTTTTTT.

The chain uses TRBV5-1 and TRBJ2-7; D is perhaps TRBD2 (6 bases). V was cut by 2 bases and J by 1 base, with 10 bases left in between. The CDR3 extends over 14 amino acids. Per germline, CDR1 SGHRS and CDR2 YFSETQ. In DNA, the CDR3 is TGCGCCAGCAGCTTCCTAGCGAATTCCTACGAGCAGTACTTC. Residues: CASSFLANSYEQYF.

The CDR3 region is CASSLSHTNTGELFF. The CDR3 coding sequence is TGTGCCAGCAGCTTAAGTCATACGAACACCGGGGAGCTGTTTTTT. The V and J genes are TRBV7-2 and TRBJ2-2; D is undetermined. Germline V CDR1 and CDR2: SGHTA, FQGNSA. V shed 2 bases and J shed 0 bases, with 7 bases lying between them. The CDR3 runs to 15 residues.

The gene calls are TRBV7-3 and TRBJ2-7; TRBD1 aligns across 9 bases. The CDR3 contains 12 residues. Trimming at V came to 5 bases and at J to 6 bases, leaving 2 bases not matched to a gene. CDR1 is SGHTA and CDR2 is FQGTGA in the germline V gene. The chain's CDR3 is CASSPDRGEQYF. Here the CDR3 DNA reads TGTGCCAGCAGCCCGGACAGGGGCGAGCAGTACTTC.

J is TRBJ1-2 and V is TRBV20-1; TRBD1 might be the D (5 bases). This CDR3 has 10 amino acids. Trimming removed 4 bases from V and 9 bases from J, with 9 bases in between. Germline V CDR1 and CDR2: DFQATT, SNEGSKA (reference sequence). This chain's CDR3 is CSATRASYTF. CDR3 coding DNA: TGCAGTGCTACCAGGGCTAGCTACACCTTC.

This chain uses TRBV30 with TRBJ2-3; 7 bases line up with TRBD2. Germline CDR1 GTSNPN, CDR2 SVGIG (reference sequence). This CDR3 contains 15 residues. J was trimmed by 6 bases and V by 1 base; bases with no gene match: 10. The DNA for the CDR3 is TGTGCCTGGAGTGCGAGGCTAGCGGCCGGGGATACGCAGTATTTT. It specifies CAWSARLAAGDTQYF. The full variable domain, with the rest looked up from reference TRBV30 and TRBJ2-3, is SQTIHQWPATLVQPVGSPLSLECTVEGTSNPNLYWYRQAAGRGLQLLFYSVGIGQISSEVPQNLSASRPQDRQFILSSKKLLLSDSGFYLCAWSARLAAGDTQYFGPGTRLTVL.

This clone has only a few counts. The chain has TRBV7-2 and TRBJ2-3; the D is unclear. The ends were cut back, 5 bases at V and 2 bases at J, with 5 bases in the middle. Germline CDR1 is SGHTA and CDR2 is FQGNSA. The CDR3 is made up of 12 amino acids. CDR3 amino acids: CASSVNTDTQYF. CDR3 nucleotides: TGTGCCAGCAGCGTAAACACAGATACGCAGTATTTT.

The CDR3 sequence is CASRQGHSNSYGYTF. Here the CDR3 DNA reads TGTGCCAGCAGGCAGGGCCACTCAAATTCCTATGGCTACACCTTC. The chain uses TRBV28 and TRBJ1-2; possible D gene TRBD1, 5 bases. The germline V and J ends were trimmed by 6 bases and 4 bases, with 18 bases remaining between them. Germline V gene data show CDR1 as MDHEN and CDR2 as SYDVKM. The length of the CDR3 is 15 residues.

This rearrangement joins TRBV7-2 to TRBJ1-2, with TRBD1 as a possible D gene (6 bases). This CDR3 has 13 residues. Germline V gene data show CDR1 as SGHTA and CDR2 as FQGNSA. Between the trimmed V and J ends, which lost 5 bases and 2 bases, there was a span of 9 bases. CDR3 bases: TGTGCCAGCAGCCGGACAGAAAACTATGGCTACACCTTC. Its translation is CASSRTENYGYTF.